The clone carrying this TCR beta chain rates as medium-sized. Specified treatment: randomized to nivolumab then ipilimumab (arm A) or the reverse (arm B). These data belong to a study of sequential checkpoint blockade in melanoma. Study-wide background: TCRbeta immunosequencing was performed on DNA from around 91 pretreatment melanoma tumor samples.

V was clipped by 5 bases and J by 10 bases, with 24 bases between them. Germline V gene lookup returns CDR1 MDHEN and CDR2 SYDVKM. The CDR3 consists of 17 residues. The data were produced by immunoSEQ multiplex PCR, yet TCRdb's version contains in-frame clones alone and is incomplete. The table includes about 6,000 clones, roughly a fifth detected once. The clonotype originates from a human donor with melanoma. The chain combines TRBV28 with TRBJ1-6; perhaps TRBD1 as D (6 bases). The source material was tumor tissue (inferred from file names), sampled from a patient given nivolumab and ipilimumab in sequence. The CDR3 DNA reads as TGTGCCAGCAGTCTTCTCGGCGGGGGGCGATTTAAATCACCCCTCCACTTT. Translation gives CASSLLGGGRFKSPLHF.